These 14 T cell receptor beta chains were sequenced from one sample in a study of shared clonotypes between healthy human individuals. Profiling relied on immunoSEQ multiplex PCR, and the TCRdb table lists in-frame clones only, not all of them. This sample yields approximately 2,000,000 clones, of which less than 95% are seen a single time; 0.37% belongs to the top ten. Input material: naive CD4+ T cells from PBMCs. The subset is: CD45RA+ positively selected. The receptors were sampled from a young man in good health. Some clones in this sample may be carry-over from other donors' samples.

Notes on this clone: Additional DNA sequences in this sample encode the identical CDR3. The chain combines TRBV5-1 with TRBJ1-5; 7 bases line up with TRBD1. The CDR3 length is 14 residues. Germline lookup yields CDR1 SGHRS and CDR2 YFSETQ. V lost 0 bases to trimming and J lost 7 bases; unmatched junction nucleotides: 4. CDR3 sequence reads: CASSLAGGGQPQHF. For the CDR3, the DNA is TGCGCCAGCAGCTTGGCAGGGGGGGGGCAGCCCCAGCATTTT.

A word on this clone: This sample includes further DNA sequences coding for the same CDR3. This chain joins TRBV4-1 and TRBJ2-7; 12 nucleotides align to TRBD2. Germline lookup yields CDR1 MGHRA and CDR2 YSYEKL. The CDR3 length is 16 residues. With V trimmed by 2 bases and J by 2 bases, 4 bases remained unmatched. CDR3 nucleotide sequence: TGCGCCAGCAGCCAACCACTAGCGGGAGGCACCTACGAGCAGTACTTC. Its translation: CASSQPLAGGTYEQYF.

This clone was detected once. The chain employs TRBV20-1 and TRBJ2-7; the D gene is possibly TRBD1 (6 bases). This CDR3 is 11 amino acids long. Trimming pared 6 bases from V and 7 bases from J, leaving 13 bases between. Per germline, CDR1 DFQATT and CDR2 SNEGSKA (reference sequence). CDR3 DNA sequence: TGCAGTGCCACTAGACAGGAGGAGCAGTACTTC. Translation gives CSATRQEEQYF.

This clone was observed once. This chain joins TRBV29-1 and TRBJ2-5, with 7 bases lining up with TRBD1. The DNA end is more similar to TRBJ2-7, so the J call may be wrong. The CDR3 covers 12 residues. Germline V CDR1 and CDR2: SQVTM, ANQGSEA. For the CDR3, the DNA is TGCAGCGTTTGGGACAGCTCCTACGAGCAGTACTTC. This translates into CSVWDSSYEQYF.

The chain combines TRBV25-1 with TRBJ2-2; D not certain. Germline V lookup: CDR1 MGHDK, CDR2 SYGVNS. Trimming cost V 10 bases and J 2 bases, with 14 bases left between them. The CDR3 consists of 14 residues. The CDR3 sequence is CATSPGLNTGELFF. CDR3 bases: TGTGCCACCTCCCCGGGCCTCAACACCGGGGAGCTGTTTTTT.

The chain has TRBV28 and TRBJ1-2; D may be TRBD1 (5 bases). V lost 7 bases, J lost 8 bases, and 17 bases lay in between. The CDR3 is 13 residues long. Germline V gives CDR1 MDHEN, CDR2 SYDVKM. CDR3 in DNA: TGTGCCAGCACCTTGGGGCGTGTGGGGGGCTACACCTTC. Amino acids: CASTLGRVGGYTF.

V gene TRBV10-3 combines with J gene TRBJ2-2; 7 nucleotides match TRBD2. Per germline, CDR1 ENHRY and CDR2 SYGVKD. The CDR3 totals 21 residues. V gave up 4 bases and J gave up 1 base; unmatched junction bases: 21. The CDR3 spells CAISGSRHDGRELVNTGELFF. CDR3 bases: TGTGCCATCAGTGGTAGCAGGCATGATGGGCGGGAGCTTGTGAACACCGGGGAGCTGTTTTTT.

The V gene is TRBV7-2, the J gene TRBJ2-1, with 7 nucleotides matching TRBD2. The CDR3 covers 16 residues. CDR1 is SGHTA, CDR2 FQGNSA, per germline. The junction had 8 bases not matched to a gene; V was cut back by 6 bases and J by 0 bases. The CDR3 reads CASRFIPSGSYNEQFF. The CDR3 DNA follows: TGTGCCAGCAGATTTATCCCTAGCGGCTCCTACAATGAGCAGTTCTTC.

The V gene is TRBV19, the J gene TRBJ2-3; 12 bases fit TRBD2. J was trimmed by 5 bases and V by 5 bases; bases with no gene match: 2. Germline lookup yields CDR1 LNHDA and CDR2 SQIVND (reference sequence). The length of the CDR3 is 14 residues. The CDR3 reads CASSRLAGVDTQYF. CDR3 nucleotide sequence: TGTGCCAGTAGTCGACTAGCGGGAGTAGATACGCAGTATTTT.

The gene calls are TRBV7-9 and TRBJ2-7, with 10 bases matching TRBD1. With V trimmed by 3 bases and J by 4 bases, 3 bases remained unmatched. Germline V CDR1 and CDR2: SEHNR, FQNEAQ (reference sequence). The CDR3 length is 14 residues. CDR3 bases: TGTGCCAGCAGCTTCGACAGGGGGCTGTACGAGCAGTACTTC. It yields the protein CASSFDRGLYEQYF.

This clone showed up just once. The rearrangement joins TRBV4-1 to TRBJ2-3; TRBD2 is a possible D gene (7 bases). Deletions cut 0 bases from V and 3 bases from J, with 16 bases between. The CDR3 length is 17 residues. The germline V gene has CDR1 MGHRA and CDR2 YSYEKL. CDR3 residues: CASSQDFRGRGTDTQYF. CDR3 DNA: TGCGCCAGCAGCCAAGATTTCCGGGGGCGGGGGACAGATACGCAGTATTTT.

CDR3 nucleotide sequence: TGTGCCAGCAGCTTATGGGTTGGGACAGGGGGCACTGAAGCTTTCTTT. Its protein is CASSLWVGTGGTEAFF. The rearrangement links TRBV7-3 to TRBJ1-1; 11 bases align to TRBD1. CDR3 length: 16 amino acids. CDR1 and CDR2 (germline): SGHTA, FQGTGA. V shed 2 bases and J 4 bases; nucleotides not matched to a gene: 6.

The CDR3 region is CASSPRRAVVEQYF. CDR3 nucleotide sequence: TGTGCCAGCTCACCACGGCGGGCGGTAGTCGAGCAGTACTTC. The chain carries TRBV18 and TRBJ2-7; D is perhaps TRBD2 (5 bases). V gave up 1 base and J gave up 6 bases, with 13 bases separating them. Germline CDR1 and CDR2: KGHSH and LQKENI. The CDR3 sequence is 14 residues long.

V is TRBV28 and J is TRBJ2-7, with TRBD1 matching over 8 bases. The CDR3 covers 15 residues. Germline trimming cut 6 bases from V and 0 bases from J; bases unmatched to any gene: 7. The germline V gene has CDR1 MDHEN and CDR2 SYDVKM. CDR3 loop: CASSAGGANSYEQYF. CDR3 bases: TGTGCCAGCAGCGCAGGGGGCGCGAACTCCTACGAGCAGTACTTC.